The 23 T cell receptor beta chains listed next were all sequenced from one sample in a study of post-analysis software for immune sequencing data. Study-level results: Roughly 5 TRBV segments, including TRBV5-6, TRBV5-1 and TRBV20-1, were more frequent in patients than controls.

Prepared TCR beta cDNA libraries contained unique molecular identifiers. TCRdb passed the PCR reads through MiXCR, listing each CDR3 protein once. The profile shows hundreds of thousands of distinct CDR3 sequences, about 38% of them singletons. No antigen has been identified for these receptors. The specimen sequenced was blood. The receptors were sampled from a girl aged 5-17 years with multiple sclerosis.

This clonotype appeared many times. V gene TRBV4-1 combines with J gene TRBJ2-3, with TRBD2 matching over 7 bases. Trimming removed 3 bases from V and 3 bases from J; junction bases left unmatched: 9. The CDR3 covers 16 residues. CDR1 and CDR2 from the germline V gene are MGHRA and YSYEKL. The CDR3 nucleotides read TGCGCCAGCAGCCACCGGACTAGTTCTTTTACAGATACGCAGTATTTT. Its protein is CASSHRTSSFTDTQYF.

Comment on this clonotype: This may be a read error: a much more frequent sequence differs by one nucleotide. The chain has TRBV4-1 and TRBJ2-7; 7 positions agree with TRBD2. The J call is uncertain, as TRBJ2-5 better fits the DNA end. The germline gives CDR1 MGHRA, CDR2 YSYEKL. This CDR3 region has 17 residues. CDR3 sequence reads: CASSQVRTGGSGETQYF. The DNA of the CDR3 is TGCGCCAGCAGCCAAGTCCGGACTGGCGGGAGTGGAGAGACCCAGTACTTC.

This clonotype appeared many times. V and J are TRBV24-1 and TRBJ2-1, with 12 bases fitting TRBD2. After removal of 3 bases from V and 3 bases from J, the junction contained 2 bases not matched to a gene. The CDR3 spans 16 residues. In germline, CDR1 is KGHDR, CDR2 SFDVKD. CDR3 loop: CATSDRTSGIYNEQFF. The CDR3 DNA reads as TGTGCCACCAGTGATCGGACTAGCGGGATCTACAATGAGCAGTTCTTC.

This chain uses TRBV6-6 with TRBJ1-1; D not certain. The CDR3 is 13 amino acids. CDR1 and CDR2 from the germline V gene are MNHNY and SVGAGI (reference sequence). V shed 5 bases and J shed 7 bases, with 14 bases lying between them. CDR3 sequence (DNA): TGTGCCAGCAGTCCACCATCCGACGGTGAAGCTTTCTTT. Translating it yields CASSPPSDGEAFF.

This clonotype was observed at least ten times. J is TRBJ2-3 and V is TRBV5-1; TRBD1 aligns across 9 bases. The V and J ends lost 0 bases and 0 bases, in that order; junction bases with no gene match: 5. Germline V gene lookup returns CDR1 SGHRS and CDR2 YFSETQ. The CDR3 sequence is 17 residues long. CDR3 residues: CASSLAGTGTSTDTQYF. CDR3 DNA sequence: TGCGCCAGCAGCTTGGCCGGGACAGGGACCAGCACAGATACGCAGTATTTT.

This clonotype was detected once. A read error is possible here, since a much larger clone lies one base away. The J gene is TRBJ2-3, the V gene TRBV29-1; the D gene is possibly TRBD1 (5 bases). V was clipped by 5 bases and J by 2 bases, with 17 bases between them. The germline V gene encodes CDR1 SQVTM and CDR2 ANQGSEA. The CDR3 is 15 amino acids. The CDR3 sequence is CSVKGPGKDTDTQYF. The CDR3 DNA reads TGCAGCGTTAAAGGTCCAGGGAAGGACACAGATACGCAGTATTTT.

The chain is built from TRBV16 and TRBJ2-2; TRBD2 agrees at 13 bases. The length of the CDR3 is 17 residues. The germline V gene encodes CDR1 KGHSY and CDR2 FQNENV. Losses at the gene ends were 3 bases for V and 0 bases for J; bases not matched to a gene: 1. CDR3 DNA sequence: TGTGCCAGCAGCCAGGGGACTAGCGGGGCGAACACCGGGGAGCTGTTTTTT. Its translation is CASSQGTSGANTGELFF. The whole variable domain, filled in from reference TRBV16 and TRBJ2-2, reads GEEVAQTPKHLVRGEGQKAKLYCAPIKGHSYVFWYQQVLKNEFKFLISFQNENVFDETGMPKERFSAKCLPNSPCSLEIQATKLEDSAVYFCASSQGTSGANTGELFFGEGSRLTVL.

This clonotype showed up many times. This may come from a read error, since a much larger clone is one base off. This chain connects TRBV10-2 to TRBJ2-6; TRBD1 aligns across 12 bases. CDR3 length equals 19 residues. Germline loops: CDR1 WSHSY, CDR2 SAAADI. Here the CDR3 reads CATRTRPGQGAHGANVRTF. The CDR3 coding sequence is TGCGCCACACGAACCAGACCGGGACAGGGGGCCCATGGGGCCAACGTCCGGACTTTC.

This clonotype was counted between two and nine times. V and J are TRBV14 and TRBJ1-1; 7 bases are a match to TRBD1. Germline CDR1 is SGHDN and CDR2 is FVKESK. The CDR3 is 15 residues long. V was pared by 4 bases and J by 1 base, with 6 bases of the junction left unmatched. This CDR3 reads CASSRRQGSNTEAFF. The CDR3 DNA follows: TGTGCCAGCAGCCGTCGACAGGGATCGAACACTGAAGCTTTCTTT.

This clonotype was recorded once. The chain has TRBV7-2 and TRBJ1-2; D is possibly TRBD1 (6 bases). The CDR3 runs 13 residues. The germline CDR1 and CDR2 sequences are SGHTA and FQGNSA. Deletions cut 2 bases from V and 6 bases from J, with 10 bases between. CDR3 loop: CASSLQGSHGYTF. The CDR3 DNA follows: TGTGCCAGCAGCTTACAGGGGAGTCATGGCTACACCTTC.

This clonotype was observed at least ten times. This chain links TRBV10-3 with TRBJ2-3, with 11 nucleotides matching TRBD2. The CDR3 length is 13 residues. The J segment lost 5 bases and the V segment lost 11 bases, leaving 6 bases of the junction unmatched. Looked up from germline, CDR1 is ENHRY and CDR2 is SYGVKD. This CDR3 reads CAASGTSGDTQYF. The CDR3 DNA reads as TGTGCCGCTTCCGGGACTAGCGGAGATACGCAGTATTTT.

In its sample, this clonotype was seen many times. This chain joins TRBV6-1 and TRBJ2-6; 11 bases fit TRBD1. Germline CDR1 reads MNHNS; CDR2 reads SASEGT. The CDR3 runs 17 residues. V gave up 6 bases and J gave up 1 base; unmatched junction bases: 5. The CDR3 loop reads CASSRTGGWSGANVLTF. CDR3 nucleotides: TGTGCCAGCAGCAGGACAGGGGGCTGGTCTGGGGCCAACGTCCTGACTTTC.

This clonotype was picked up many times. V gene TRBV28 combines with J gene TRBJ1-1; 8 nucleotides align to TRBD1. CDR1 is MDHEN, CDR2 SYDVKM, per germline. This CDR3 region has 15 residues. Trimming cost V 5 bases and J 2 bases; bases outside gene matches: 7. The DNA of the CDR3 is TGTGCCAGCAGTCCAGGGGACAGGAAAAACACTGAAGCTTTCTTT. Translating it yields CASSPGDRKNTEAFF.

This clonotype was detected only a few times. V and J are TRBV24-1 and TRBJ2-1; D perhaps matches TRBD1 (6 bases). Germline V gene lookup returns CDR1 KGHDR and CDR2 SFDVKD. The CDR3 runs 13 residues. V gave up 7 bases and J gave up 8 bases, with 14 bases separating them. CDR3 DNA sequence: TGTGCCACCAGCCTCGGAGCAGGGGATGAGCAGTTCTTC. It encodes CATSLGAGDEQFF.

This clonotype was recorded a few times. A much larger clone is a single base away; this may be a read error. This rearrangement joins TRBV9 to TRBJ2-1; TRBD2 agrees at 9 bases. This CDR3 region has 15 residues. V trimming: 4 bases; J trimming: 9 bases; junction bases outside the gene matches: 11. Germline CDR1 is SGDLS and CDR2 is YYNGEE. The CDR3 DNA reads as TGTGCCAGCAGCCCCCCTAGCGGGATGGGTAGTGAGCAGTTCTTC. Protein sequence: CASSPPSGMGSEQFF.

This clonotype was recorded at least ten times. V and J are TRBV11-2 and TRBJ1-1; no definite D call. The V gene lost 0 bases and the J gene lost 1 base, with 3 bases spanning the gap. Germline CDR1 and CDR2: SGHAT and FQNNGV. This CDR3 has 13 residues. The CDR3 sequence: CASSLDRNTEAFF. In DNA, the CDR3 is TGTGCCAGCAGCTTAGACAGGAACACTGAAGCTTTCTTT.

The CDR3 here is CASSLDPSGANVLTF. CDR3 nucleotides: TGTGCCAGCAGCTTAGACCCCTCTGGGGCCAACGTCCTGACTTTC. The J gene is TRBJ2-6, the V gene TRBV13; no firm D call. Trimming removed 1 base at V and 0 bases at J, with 4 bases between. In germline, CDR1 is PRHDT, CDR2 FYEKMQ (reference sequence). This CDR3 has 15 residues. The full variable domain, completed using reference TRBV13 and TRBJ2-6, is AAGVIQSPRHLIKEKRETATLKCYPIPRHDTVYWYQQGPGQDPQFLISFYEKMQSDKGSIPDRFSAQQFSDYHSELNMSSLELGDSALYFCASSLDPSGANVLTFGAGSRLTVL.

This clonotype was observed at least ten times. CDR3 coding DNA: TGTGCCAGCAGCGTAGTAGGGCGGGAGAGGAATGAGCAGTTCTTC. This encodes CASSVVGRERNEQFF. The chain couples TRBV9 to TRBJ2-1; 7 nucleotides line up with TRBD2. CDR1 is SGDLS, CDR2 YYNGEE, per germline. The CDR3 consists of 15 residues. Trimming took 0 bases from V and 7 from J; bases not matched to a gene: 7.

Points on this clonotype: A much bigger clone sits one base away, suggesting this may be a read error. V is TRBV12-3 or TRBV12-4 and J is TRBJ2-4, with D maybe TRBD2 (5 bases). The CDR3 is 12 residues long. V was pared by 3 bases and J by 13 bases, with 13 bases between. CDR3 protein: CASSFGGNEQYF. The CDR3 nucleotides read TGTGCCAGCAGTTTTGGAGGCAATGAGCAGTACTTC.

The chain is built from TRBV5-6 and TRBJ2-1, with 11 bases identical to TRBD1. Trimming cost V 2 bases and J 10 bases; bases outside gene matches: 5. CDR1 and CDR2 from the germline V gene are SGHDT and YYEEEE. This CDR3 has 14 residues. The CDR3 DNA reads as TGTGCCAGCAGCTTCGGGACAGGGGGTGTCGAGCAGTTCTTC. This codes for CASSFGTGGVEQFF.

In this sample, this clonotype turned up many times. V gene TRBV20-1 combines with J gene TRBJ2-3; 14 nucleotides agree with TRBD2. CDR1 and CDR2 from the germline V gene are DFQATT and SNEGSKA (reference sequence). CDR3 length equals 17 residues. Losses at the gene ends were 3 bases for V and 4 bases for J; bases not matched to a gene: 9. The CDR3 is CSASSTSGRAMADTQYF. In DNA form, the CDR3 reads TGCAGTGCTAGTTCGACTAGCGGGAGGGCTATGGCAGATACGCAGTATTTT.

The chain carries TRBV20-1 and TRBJ2-3; 7 nucleotides agree with TRBD1. Germline CDR1 is DFQATT and CDR2 is SNEGSKA (reference sequence). This CDR3 comprises 16 residues. With V trimmed by 0 bases and J by 6 bases, 12 bases remained unmatched. CDR3 amino acids: CSAREAQGKNRDTQYF. CDR3 DNA sequence: TGCAGTGCTAGAGAGGCACAGGGGAAGAATAGGGATACGCAGTATTTT.

In this sample, this clonotype turned up a few times. A much larger clone lies one base from this, so it may be a read error. V usage is TRBV24-1 and J usage is TRBJ1-2; D ambiguous. V was cut by 7 bases and J by 6 bases, with 17 bases left in between. The CDR3 is 14 amino acids. Germline loops: CDR1 KGHDR, CDR2 SFDVKD. The CDR3 protein is CATRDPDGVDGYTF. CDR3 DNA sequence: TGTGCCACCAGGGATCCGGACGGGGTAGATGGCTACACCTTC.